This TCR beta chain was sequenced in a study of T cell repertoires in cytomegalovirus infection. Background on the study: Signatures in public TCR beta sequences pointed to both CMV infection and matching HLA type.

TCRdb re-derived calls from the reads in MiXCR, one entry per CDR3 protein. The data show 570,000 or so distinct CDR3 sequences, around 40% seen once. Whole-study findings and limits: In two of eight donors, the top clonotype was HLA-C-restricted CMV-specific.

This clonotype has more than one count but fewer than ten. Its specificity is not known. This TCR came from a human donor in good health (CMV status not recorded). Some clones in this sample may be carry-over from other donors' samples. The sample was cultured PBMCs, taken from culture after CMV antigen stimulation.

The chain's CDR3 is CASTQGLRGGMAEAFF. CDR3 bases: TGTGCCAGCACCCAGGGGTTGAGGGGCGGGATGGCTGAAGCTTTCTTT. V gene TRBV7-2 combines with J gene TRBJ1-1; TRBD1 is a possible D gene (6 bases). Between the trimmed V and J ends, which lost 7 bases and 6 bases, there was a span of 24 bases. CDR1 and CDR2 from the germline V gene are SGHTA and FQGNSA. The CDR3 runs 16 residues.